These T cell receptor beta chains were read from a single sample in a study of T cells after yellow fever vaccination. TCRdb analysed the 5' RACE reads with MiXCR anew, one entry per CDR3 protein. Here the sample spans 200,000 to 300,000 distinct CDR3 sequences, roughly 6.2% being singletons. Sequencing used CD4+ T cells sorted from PBMCs, obtained on the day of the yellow fever booster vaccination. These receptors were taken from a man younger than 40 who received the YFV17D yellow fever vaccine. Each CDR3 is given with its conserved first and last residue. The D gene is left open where the match is weak.

V gene,D gene,CDR3 protein
TRBV27,.,CASNPRGPHDTQYF
TRBV12-5,.,CASGLGLDNEQFF
TRBV5-1,TRBD1,CASSFGQGQGSDTQYF
TRBV6-2/TRBV6-3,.,CASSYVPPRYEQFF
TRBV7-3,.,CASSPGTSTDTQYF
TRBV5-1,.,CASSLSGGNYNEQFF
TRBV27,.,CASSLYGGPEQFF
TRBV7-8,.,CASSLVGQEHYEQYF
TRBV4-3,TRBD2,CASSQATGGLYEQYF
TRBV29-1,TRBD2,CSVETSGSIEQFF
TRBV3-1,TRBD1,CASSLRTTGQGAAKQYF
TRBV20-1,TRBD2,CSAPRTSGGETQYF
TRBV4-3,.,CASSPWGGLSYNEQFF
TRBV5-1,TRBD2,CASSFSLLLAANTGELFF
TRBV6-5,TRBD1,CASQLHGTGTLANYGYTF
TRBV12-3/TRBV12-4,TRBD2,CASSPLRTSEKNIQYF
TRBV2,.,CASSIAYEQYF
TRBV20-1,.,CSARDIAYEQYF
TRBV7-9,.,CASSFILVNTEAFF
TRBV7-9,TRBD2,CASSSRGAGVGQETQYF
TRBV20-1,TRBD2,CSASLAGFLETQYF
TRBV29-1,.,CSVGGGGSNGYTF
TRBV7-9,.,CASSRTPVMDTQYF
TRBV7-2,.,CASSVRRAPTETQYF
TRBV20-1,.,CSATGAGARELFF
TRBV5-1,.,CASSSPPDHEQYF
TRBV10-3,.,CAVEERVNTGELFF
TRBV5-1,.,CASSMSDYNEQFF
TRBV2,.,CASKGVGSSYNEQFF
TRBV5-1,TRBD2,CASSFTSGNTGELFF
TRBV30,TRBD2,CAWKREDLYEQYF
TRBV5-6,TRBD2,CASSPMGLAGGSEQFF
TRBV18,TRBD2,CASSPPAGGSGGEQFF
TRBV23-1,TRBD2,CASSRNGLADYNEQFF
TRBV20-1,TRBD1,CSARRGGQANTEAFF
TRBV24-1,.,CATPAGRYCNQPQHF
TRBV6-2/TRBV6-3,.,CASVPGRFPYEQYF
TRBV20-1,.,CSAVGWAITDTQYF
TRBV28,TRBD2,CASSSLAGHTTYEQYF
TRBV7-8,TRBD2,CASSVGLAGQETQYF
TRBV7-2,.,CASSLMGGTDTQYF
TRBV10-3,.,CASSTTGKRSPLHF
TRBV5-1,.,CASSLVEGPANTGELFF
TRBV4-1,.,CASSQIAPKSSYEQYF
TRBV4-3,TRBD2,CASSSYGRASYNEQFF